In this sample, the clone carrying this T cell receptor beta chain turned up a few times. Its antigen is not identified. This sample stems from a study of regulatory T cells in long-lasting Graves disease. Germline CDR1 reads SNHLY; CDR2 reads FYNNEI. The CDR3 is made up of 14 amino acids. V shed 8 bases and J shed 4 bases, with 18 bases lying between them. Documented time point: newly diagnosed GD, antithyroid drugs for less than 3 months. Scientists built the TCR library using RNA that was extracted from PBMCs. Study outcomes and limitations: With approximately 3,000 shared public clonotypes, persistent patients exceeded new patients, who shared more than 750.

Through Arm-PCR of CDR3 regions and iRepertoire HTBI primers, TCR beta libraries were built. TCRdb re-derived calls from the multiplex PCR reads in MiXCR, one entry per CDR3 protein. The table records roughly 610,000 distinct CDR3 sequences, around 15% of them present only once. These data also featured in a second study, about T cells in Graves' hyperthyroidism and ophthalmopathy.

The source of this sequence is a woman aged 25-40 years with Graves disease. The sequenced sample was peripheral blood mononuclear cells (PBMCs), obtained at new diagnosis, from a patient treated with antithyroid drugs. This sequence joins TRBV2 and TRBJ2-7, with TRBD2 as a possible D gene (5 bases). CDR3 nucleotides: TGTGCCAGCTTTCGAGGGCCCGGCTGGTACGAGCAGTACTTC. Translation: CASFRGPGWYEQYF.